These 22 T cell receptor beta chains share one sample of origin, sequenced in a study of cytomegalovirus exposure and HLA in healthy donors. The PCR employed 60 Vbeta primers together with 13 Jbeta primers. Method: immunoSEQ multiplex PCR; TCRdb's copy keeps in-frame clones and lacks some. The sample contains around 85,000 clones, approximately 69% of which appear only once. The sequenced material came from PBMCs. The source of these receptors is a man aged 25 to 45 in good health and CMV-seropositive.

This clone was recorded many times. The chain has TRBV5-1 and TRBJ1-1, with TRBD1 matching over 11 bases. V lost 3 bases and J lost 1; bases outside the gene matches: 2. Germline CDR1 reads SGHRS; CDR2 reads YFSETQ. CDR3 size: 15 residues. Here the CDR3 DNA reads TGCGCCAGCAGCTGGGGGACAGGGGGGAACACTGAAGCTTTCTTT. Encoded protein: CASSWGTGGNTEAFF.

The chain couples TRBV19 to TRBJ1-5; TRBD1 matches at 7 bases. V shed 2 bases and J 6 bases; nucleotides not matched to a gene: 4. Germline CDR1 is LNHDA and CDR2 is SQIVND (reference sequence). This CDR3 has 14 amino acids. Here the CDR3 DNA reads TGTGCCAGTAGTATATCGACAGGGTTTCAGCCCCAGCATTTT. Encoded protein: CASSISTGFQPQHF.

V usage is TRBV29-1 and J usage is TRBJ1-2; TRBD1 is a possible D gene (5 bases). The CDR3 totals 12 residues. The V end lost 6 bases, the J end lost 8 bases, and 16 bases lay between the germline ends. The germline CDR1 and CDR2 sequences are SQVTM and ANQGSEA. CDR3 sequence: CSVVDRPTGYTF. Here the CDR3 DNA reads TGCAGCGTCGTCGACAGACCGACCGGCTACACCTTC.

This sequence joins TRBV11-1 and TRBJ2-7, with TRBD1 matching 8 bases. J gave up 6 bases and V 6 bases, and 4 bases lay outside the gene matches. Germline V lookup: CDR1 SGHAT, CDR2 FQDESV (reference sequence). The length of the CDR3 is 12 residues. The chain's CDR3 is CASRETGAEQYF. The CDR3 DNA is TGTGCCAGCAGAGAGACAGGGGCCGAGCAGTACTTC.

CDR3 nucleotides: TGTGCCAGCAGTGAACGGCCCGGGACAGCCTATGGCTACACCTTC. It yields the protein CASSERPGTAYGYTF. The V call is TRBV6-1, the J call TRBJ1-2; 7 bases are a match to TRBD1. Trimming cost V 2 bases and J 4 bases; bases outside gene matches: 7. The CDR3 loop spans 15 amino acids. CDR1 and CDR2 from the germline V gene are MNHNS and SASEGT.

This chain uses TRBV10-3 with TRBJ1-1; D is possibly TRBD1 (5 bases). The V gene's germline CDR1 is ENHRY and CDR2 SYGVKD. Trimming took 0 bases from V and 0 from J, leaving 11 bases between them. CDR3 length: 16 residues. The CDR3 nucleotides are TGTGCCATCAGTGAGTCCTGGGGCAGGATGAACACTGAAGCTTTCTTT. Its translation is CAISESWGRMNTEAFF.

This clone has more than one count but fewer than ten. The junction shows a germline mismatch at one end, possibly a read error. This chain links TRBV6-5 with TRBJ1-1; D gene unclear. From germline, CDR1 is MNHEY and CDR2 SVGAGI. The CDR3 has 12 residues. The DNA for the CDR3 is TGTGCCAGCGGTTATAGGAACACTGAAGCTTTCTTT. It yields the protein CASGYRNTEAFF.

The genes are TRBV2 and TRBJ1-5, with 7 bases identical to TRBD1. The CDR3 runs to 16 residues. J lost 3 bases, V lost 2 bases, and 7 bases had no gene match. Germline V gene sequence: CDR1 SNHLY, CDR2 FYNNEI. DNA of the CDR3: TGTGCCAGCAGTGAACTACCGGGACAGTTCAATCAGCCCCAGCATTTT. Its translation: CASSELPGQFNQPQHF.

In its sample, this clone was seen once. This chain uses TRBV5-1 with TRBJ2-6; D might be TRBD1 (6 bases). This CDR3 has 19 residues. From germline, CDR1 is SGHRS and CDR2 YFSETQ. V was pared by 3 bases and J by 2 bases, with 21 bases between. The CDR3 DNA is TGCGCCAGCAGCTCCGCATCAGGGGTCACCCACACTGGGGCCAACGTCCTGACTTTC. It specifies CASSSASGVTHTGANVLTF.

The chain has TRBV5-8 and TRBJ2-5; 7 bases are shared with TRBD2. The J call may be faulty, since TRBJ2-7 better matches the DNA end. CDR1 SGHTS and CDR2 YDEGEE come from the germline V gene. The CDR3 runs 15 residues. The CDR3 coding sequence is TGTGCCAGCAGCCCGTCGTGGGGGGGAGGCTACGAGCAGTACTTC. This sequence encodes CASSPSWGGGYEQYF.

This clone is a singleton in its sample. This chain joins TRBV28 and TRBJ1-5, with TRBD1 matching over 8 bases. Germline CDR1 MDHEN, CDR2 SYDVKM. The trim removed 5 bases at V and 0 bases at J, leaving 9 bases unmatched. This CDR3 has 17 residues. In DNA form, the CDR3 reads TGTGCCAGCAGTGGGGCAGGGGGCCTGTATAGCAATCAGCCCCAGCATTTT. This codes for CASSGAGGLYSNQPQHF.

V usage is TRBV15 and J usage is TRBJ2-7; TRBD1 matches 9 bases. The CDR3 extends over 15 amino acids. Germline CDR1 is LNHNV and CDR2 is YYDKDF (reference sequence). The trim removed 1 base at V and 6 bases at J, leaving 7 bases unmatched. In DNA form, the CDR3 reads TGTGCCACCAGCAGAGCCCGGGACAGGGTGCTCGAGCAGTACTTC. Its translation is CATSRARDRVLEQYF.

The chain is built from TRBV7-2 and TRBJ2-7; unclear D gene. Germline lookup yields CDR1 SGHTA and CDR2 FQGNSA. This CDR3 is built from 12 residues. Trimming removed 5 bases from V and 3 bases from J, with 8 bases in between. The CDR3 DNA is TGTGCCAGCAGCCAGTTAAGCTACGAGCAGTACTTC. It translates to CASSQLSYEQYF.

This clone was seen a few times. The chain couples TRBV11-2 to TRBJ2-5; TRBD1 is a possible D gene (6 bases). V was trimmed by 5 bases and J by 3 bases, leaving 13 bases between them. CDR1 and CDR2 (germline): SGHAT, FQNNGV. CDR3 length: 14 residues. The CDR3 reads CASSKDWDKETQYF. The CDR3 nucleotides read TGTGCCAGCAGCAAGGATTGGGACAAAGAGACCCAGTACTTC.

V is TRBV11-3 and J is TRBJ2-1, with 9 nucleotides matching TRBD2. The length of the CDR3 is 15 residues. Germline V lookup: CDR1 SGHNT, CDR2 YENEEA. V dropped 6 bases and J dropped 8; count of bases not matched to a gene: 11. CDR3 residues: CASSLSGGGADEQFF. The CDR3 DNA follows: TGTGCCAGCAGTTTATCGGGCGGGGGGGCAGATGAGCAGTTCTTC.

This clone showed up just once. CDR3 coding DNA: TGTGCCAGCACCCCGGGGGGGACCGGGGCCAACGTCCTGACTTTC. Protein product: CASTPGGTGANVLTF. The V gene is TRBV6-4, the J gene TRBJ2-6, with 8 nucleotides matching TRBD2. V gave up 7 bases and J gave up 4 bases; unmatched junction bases: 6. Germline loops: CDR1 MRHNA, CDR2 SNTAGT. The CDR3 is made up of 15 amino acids.

The chain is built from TRBV5-1 and TRBJ1-6; 10 bases align to TRBD1. This CDR3 comprises 14 residues. The V gene end was trimmed by 2 bases and the J gene end by 8 bases; junction bases not matched to a gene: 1. From germline, CDR1 is SGHRS and CDR2 YFSETQ. The CDR3 nucleotides read TGCGCCAGCAGCTTAGGACAGGGGGATTCACCCCTCCACTTT. Translating it yields CASSLGQGDSPLHF. Together with reference TRBV5-1 and TRBJ1-6, the CDR3 gives the full variable domain: KAGVTQTPRYLIKTRGQQVTLSCSPISGHRSVSWYQQTPGQGLQFLFEYFSETQRNKGNFPGRFSGRQFSNSRSEMNVSTLELGDSALYLCASSLGQGDSPLHFGNGTRLTVT.

This clone has a handful of counts. The gene calls are TRBV6-6 and TRBJ1-1; D possibly corresponds to TRBD1 (6 bases). This CDR3 has 12 residues. Trimming took 7 bases from V and 5 from J, leaving 11 bases between them. CDR1 MNHNY and CDR2 SVGAGI come from the germline V gene (reference sequence). The CDR3 region is CASTRDKTEAFF. The CDR3 nucleotides are TGTGCCAGCACCAGGGACAAAACTGAAGCTTTCTTT.

This clone is a singleton in its sample. The V gene is TRBV4-2, the J gene TRBJ2-2; 10 bases agree with TRBD2. CDR3 length equals 18 residues. CDR1 and CDR2 (germline): LGHNA, YNFKEQ. V was clipped by 0 bases and J by 4 bases; unmatched bases: 8. CDR3 nucleotide sequence: TGTGCCAGCAGCCAAGATACCCTAGCGGGAGAGGGCACCGGGGAGCTGTTTTTT. Translation gives CASSQDTLAGEGTGELFF.

The CDR3 spells CAISPRLAGGSSYNEQFF. The CDR3 nucleotides read TGTGCCATCAGCCCCCGACTAGCGGGAGGGAGCTCCTACAATGAGCAGTTCTTC. The chain employs TRBV10-3 and TRBJ2-1; 14 bases align to TRBD2. Losses at the gene ends were 6 bases for V and 0 bases for J; bases not matched to a gene: 7. This CDR3 has 18 amino acids. Germline V gene data show CDR1 as ENHRY and CDR2 as SYGVKD.

The V and J genes are TRBV7-3 and TRBJ2-2, with 7 bases fitting TRBD1. Losses at the gene ends were 5 bases for V and 4 bases for J; bases not matched to a gene: 10. Germline CDR1 is SGHTA and CDR2 is FQGTGA. The CDR3 runs to 16 residues. CDR3 loop: CASSPVDRETTGELFF. CDR3 bases: TGTGCCAGCAGCCCGGTAGACAGGGAGACCACCGGGGAGCTGTTTTTT.

The rearrangement uses TRBV28 and TRBJ2-3; possibly TRBD1 for D (5 bases). The CDR3 loop spans 16 amino acids. Trimming shortened V by 5 bases and J by 1 base, and 16 bases separated the two germline ends. Germline V gene sequence: CDR1 MDHEN, CDR2 SYDVKM. CDR3 residues: CASSPTGYKGTDTQYF. The CDR3 DNA is TGTGCCAGCAGTCCTACAGGTTATAAGGGCACAGATACGCAGTATTTT.